The source of this T cell receptor beta chain is a study of T-cell reconstitution after alpha-beta-depleted transplantation in children. Study-level results: A year post-transplant, T-cell counts and diversity derived mostly from newly produced T cells. High day-60 TCRbeta diversity in some patients came from surviving recipient T cells and thymic progenitors.

This sample's TCRbeta library carried unique molecular identifier barcodes. TCRdb reanalysed the PCR reads using MiXCR and keeps one entry per CDR3 protein. The sample gives around 440,000 distinct CDR3 sequences, about 10% of which show up once; about 2% is in the top ten. Regarding this clonotype: Its antigen is unknown.

This CDR3 spans 17 amino acids. Sample: PBMCs, taken before TCRalphabeta/CD19-depleted stem cell transplant. The chain employs TRBV21-1 and TRBJ2-7; the table's D gene call, TRBD1, was not cross checked with the DNA. TRBV21-1 is described as a pseudogene. This receptor was obtained from a child aged 2-15 years with inherited bone marrow failure, due to receive a stem cell transplant. The DNA of the CDR3 is TGTGCCAGCAGCAACGTCCGGACTTTACGGCGCTTTTACGAGCAGTACTTC. Its protein is CASSNVRTLRRFYEQYF.